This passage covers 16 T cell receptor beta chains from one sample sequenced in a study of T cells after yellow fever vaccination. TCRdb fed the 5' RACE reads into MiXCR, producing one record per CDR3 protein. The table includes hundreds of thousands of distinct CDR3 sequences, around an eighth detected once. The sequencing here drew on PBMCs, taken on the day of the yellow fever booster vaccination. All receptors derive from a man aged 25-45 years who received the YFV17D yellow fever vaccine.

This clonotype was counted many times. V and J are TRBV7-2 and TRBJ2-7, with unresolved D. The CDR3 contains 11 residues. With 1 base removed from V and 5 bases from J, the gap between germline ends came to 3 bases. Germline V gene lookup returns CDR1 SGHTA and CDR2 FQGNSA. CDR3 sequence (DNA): TGTGCCAGCAGCTTAGGCGACGAGCAGTACTTC. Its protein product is CASSLGDEQYF.

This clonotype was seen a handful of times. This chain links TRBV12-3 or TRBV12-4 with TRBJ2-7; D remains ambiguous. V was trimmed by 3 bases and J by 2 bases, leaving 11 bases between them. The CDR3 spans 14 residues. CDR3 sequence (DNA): TGTGCCAGCAGTTTGGCAGACTTGGCCTACGAGCAGTACTTC. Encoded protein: CASSLADLAYEQYF.

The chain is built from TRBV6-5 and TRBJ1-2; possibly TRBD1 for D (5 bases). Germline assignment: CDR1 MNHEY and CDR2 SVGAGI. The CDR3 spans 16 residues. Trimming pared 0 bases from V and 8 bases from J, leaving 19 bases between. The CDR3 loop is CASSYSDSFGNGGYTF. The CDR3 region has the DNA TGTGCCAGCAGTTACTCCGACAGTTTCGGAAATGGGGGCTACACCTTC.

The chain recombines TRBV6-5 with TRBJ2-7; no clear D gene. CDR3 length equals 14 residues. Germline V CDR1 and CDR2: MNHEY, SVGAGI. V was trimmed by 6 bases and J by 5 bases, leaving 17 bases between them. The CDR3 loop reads CASSYRAGPDEQYF. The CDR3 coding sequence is TGTGCCAGCAGCTACCGGGCAGGCCCAGACGAGCAGTACTTC.

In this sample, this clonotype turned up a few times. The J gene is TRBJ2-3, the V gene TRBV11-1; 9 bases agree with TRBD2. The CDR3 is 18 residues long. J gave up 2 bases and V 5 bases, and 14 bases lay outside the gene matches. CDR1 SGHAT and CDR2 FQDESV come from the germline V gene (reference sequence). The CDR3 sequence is CASSRAASGVSYTDTQYF. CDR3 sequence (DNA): TGTGCCAGCAGCCGGGCGGCTAGCGGGGTTTCCTACACAGATACGCAGTATTTT.

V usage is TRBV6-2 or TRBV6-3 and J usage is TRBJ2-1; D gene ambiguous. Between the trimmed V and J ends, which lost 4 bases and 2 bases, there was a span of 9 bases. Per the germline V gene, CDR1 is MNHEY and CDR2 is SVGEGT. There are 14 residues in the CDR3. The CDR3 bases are TGTGCCAGCAGTTTCCTCCAAGCCTACAATGAGCAGTTCTTC. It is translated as CASSFLQAYNEQFF.

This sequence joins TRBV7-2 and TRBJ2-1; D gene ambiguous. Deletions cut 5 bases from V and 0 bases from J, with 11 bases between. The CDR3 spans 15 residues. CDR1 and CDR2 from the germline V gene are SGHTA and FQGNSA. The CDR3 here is CASSPISSSYNEQFF. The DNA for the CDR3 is TGTGCCAGCAGCCCGATATCCAGCTCCTACAATGAGCAGTTCTTC.

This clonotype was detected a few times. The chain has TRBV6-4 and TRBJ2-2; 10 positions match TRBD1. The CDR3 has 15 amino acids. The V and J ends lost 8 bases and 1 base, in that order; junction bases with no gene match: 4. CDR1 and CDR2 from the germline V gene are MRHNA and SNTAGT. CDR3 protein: CASRQGAWNTGELFF. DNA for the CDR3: TGTGCCAGCCGACAGGGGGCTTGGAACACCGGGGAGCTGTTTTTT.

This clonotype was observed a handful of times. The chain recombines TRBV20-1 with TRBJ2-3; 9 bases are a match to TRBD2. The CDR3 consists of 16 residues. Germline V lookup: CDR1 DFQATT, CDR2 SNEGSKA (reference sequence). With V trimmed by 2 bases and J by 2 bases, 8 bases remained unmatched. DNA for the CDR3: TGCAGTGCTAGAATGCATAGCGGGGGTTCCACAGATACGCAGTATTTT. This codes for CSARMHSGGSTDTQYF.

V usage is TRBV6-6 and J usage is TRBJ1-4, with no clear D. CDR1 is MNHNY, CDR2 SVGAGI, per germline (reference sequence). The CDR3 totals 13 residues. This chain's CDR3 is CAVGNSANEKLFF. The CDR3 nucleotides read TGTGCTGTCGGGAATAGCGCTAATGAAAAACTGTTTTTT.

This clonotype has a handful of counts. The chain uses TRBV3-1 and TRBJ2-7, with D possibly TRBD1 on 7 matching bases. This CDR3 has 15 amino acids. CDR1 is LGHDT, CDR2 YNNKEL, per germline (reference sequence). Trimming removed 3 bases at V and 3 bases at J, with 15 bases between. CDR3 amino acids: CASSQRRDRYYEQYF. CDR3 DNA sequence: TGTGCCAGCAGCCAGAGGAGGGACAGATACTACGAGCAGTACTTC.

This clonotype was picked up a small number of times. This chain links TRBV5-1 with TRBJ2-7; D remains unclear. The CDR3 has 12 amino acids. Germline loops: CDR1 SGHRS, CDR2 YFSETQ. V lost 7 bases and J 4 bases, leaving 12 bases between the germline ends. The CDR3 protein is CASSIGGYEQYF. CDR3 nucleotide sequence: TGCGCCAGCTCAATTGGCGGTTACGAGCAGTACTTC.

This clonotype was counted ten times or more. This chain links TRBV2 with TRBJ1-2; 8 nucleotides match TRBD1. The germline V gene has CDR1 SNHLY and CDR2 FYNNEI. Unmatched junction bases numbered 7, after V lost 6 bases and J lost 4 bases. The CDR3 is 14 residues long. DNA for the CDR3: TGTGCCAGCAGACAGGACAGGGTCATCTATGGCTACACCTTC. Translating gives CASRQDRVIYGYTF.

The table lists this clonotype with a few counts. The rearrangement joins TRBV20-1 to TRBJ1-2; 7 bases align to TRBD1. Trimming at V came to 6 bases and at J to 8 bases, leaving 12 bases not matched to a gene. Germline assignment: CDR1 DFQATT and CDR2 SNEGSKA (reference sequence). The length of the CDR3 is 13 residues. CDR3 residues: CSAETGLAEGYTF. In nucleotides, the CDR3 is TGCAGTGCGGAGACAGGGCTGGCGGAGGGCTACACCTTC.

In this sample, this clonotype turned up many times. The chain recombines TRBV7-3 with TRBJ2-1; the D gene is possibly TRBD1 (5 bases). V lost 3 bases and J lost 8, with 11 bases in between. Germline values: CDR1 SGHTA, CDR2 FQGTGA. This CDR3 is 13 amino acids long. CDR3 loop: CASSFGRVDEQFF. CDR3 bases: TGTGCCAGCAGCTTTGGCAGGGTCGATGAGCAGTTCTTC.

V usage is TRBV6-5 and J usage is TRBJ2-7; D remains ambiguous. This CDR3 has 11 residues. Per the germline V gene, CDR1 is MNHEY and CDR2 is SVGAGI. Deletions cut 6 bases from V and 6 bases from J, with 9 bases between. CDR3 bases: TGTGCCAGCAGGTCTGCGTTCGAGCAGTACTTC. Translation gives CASRSAFEQYF.